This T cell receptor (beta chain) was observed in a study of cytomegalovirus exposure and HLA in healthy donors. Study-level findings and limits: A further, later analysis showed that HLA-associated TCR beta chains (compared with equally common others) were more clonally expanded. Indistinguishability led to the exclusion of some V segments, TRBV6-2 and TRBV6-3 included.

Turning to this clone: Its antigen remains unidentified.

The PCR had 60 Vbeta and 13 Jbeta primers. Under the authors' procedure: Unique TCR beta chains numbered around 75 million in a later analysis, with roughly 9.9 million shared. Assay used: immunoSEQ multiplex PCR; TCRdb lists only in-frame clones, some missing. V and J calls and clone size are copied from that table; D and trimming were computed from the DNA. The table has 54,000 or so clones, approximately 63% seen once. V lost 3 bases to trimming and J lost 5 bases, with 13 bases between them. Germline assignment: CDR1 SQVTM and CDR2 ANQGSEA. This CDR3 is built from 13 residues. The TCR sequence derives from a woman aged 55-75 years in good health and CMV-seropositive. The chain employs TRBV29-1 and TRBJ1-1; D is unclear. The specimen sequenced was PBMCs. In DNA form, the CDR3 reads TGCAGCGTTGAGACCCTCGCGGGGACTGAAGCTTTCTTT. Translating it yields CSVETLAGTEAFF.